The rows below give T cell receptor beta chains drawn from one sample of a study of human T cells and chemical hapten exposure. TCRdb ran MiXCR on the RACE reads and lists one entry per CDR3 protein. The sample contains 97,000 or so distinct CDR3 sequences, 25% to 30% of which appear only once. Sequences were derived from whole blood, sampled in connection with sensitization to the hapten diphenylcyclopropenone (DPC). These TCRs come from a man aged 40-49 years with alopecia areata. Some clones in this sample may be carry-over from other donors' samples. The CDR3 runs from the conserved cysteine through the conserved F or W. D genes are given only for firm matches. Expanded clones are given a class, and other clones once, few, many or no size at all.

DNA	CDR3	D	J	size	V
TGTGCCAGCAGGGGGACGGCGGGAAGCACAGATACGCAGTATTTT	CASRGTAGSTDTQYF	.	TRBJ2-3	.	TRBV3-1
TGTGCCATCAGTGAGGTCGGGGCGGGAGACAAAAATGAGCAGTTCTTC	CAISEVGAGDKNEQFF	TRBD2	TRBJ2-1	.	TRBV10-3
TGTGCCAGCAGCCAAGAGGGACTAGCCCAGTACTTC	CASSQEGLAQYF	TRBD2	TRBJ2-5	few	TRBV14
TGTGCCAGCAAACCTAAATACAATGAGCAGTTCTTC	CASKPKYNEQFF	.	TRBJ2-1	.	TRBV6-1
TGCAGCGTTGAAGGGTTCACTGAAGCTTTCTTT	CSVEGFTEAFF	.	TRBJ1-1	.	TRBV29-1
TGTGCCAGCAGCTCCGCAGGGTTTTTGGGGGGTGAGCAGTTCTTC	CASSSAGFLGGEQFF	.	TRBJ2-1	.	TRBV7-9
TGCGCCAGCAGCCATGGCCGGGACGGGACCTACGAGCAGTACTTC	CASSHGRDGTYEQYF	.	TRBJ2-7	.	TRBV4-1
TGCAGTGCTAGAGAGGGGAATTCCTACGAGCAGTACTTC	CSAREGNSYEQYF	.	TRBJ2-7	many	TRBV20-1
TGTGCCAGCAGCCTAGTACCCGGGACTTACACAGATACGCAGTATTTT	CASSLVPGTYTDTQYF	.	TRBJ2-3	few	TRBV7-2
TGTGCCAGCTCACCACCGCTAGTGGCTGAGCAGTTCTTC	CASSPPLVAEQFF	.	TRBJ2-1	.	TRBV18
TGCAGCGTCTCCGGACAGGGCGGAATCGACGAGCAGTACTTC	CSVSGQGGIDEQYF	TRBD1	TRBJ2-7	few	TRBV29-1
TGTGCCAGCAGAAAACTAGCCTCCTACAATGAGCAGTTCTTC	CASRKLASYNEQFF	.	TRBJ2-1	.	TRBV27
TGTGCCAGCAGCGGCGGACTAGCGGGAGTTGAGACCCAGTACTTC	CASSGGLAGVETQYF	TRBD2	TRBJ2-5	few	TRBV5-8
TGCGCCAGCAGCCATGAGAGGCGATCCGACACTGAAGCTTTCTTT	CASSHERRSDTEAFF	.	TRBJ1-1	few	TRBV4-1
TGTGCCAGCAGTGAAGCTCCAGGGTTGAACACTGAAGCTTTCTTT	CASSEAPGLNTEAFF	.	TRBJ1-1	.	TRBV6-1
TGTGCCAGCTCTCACAGGGGAAACACTGAAGCTTTCTTT	CASSHRGNTEAFF	TRBD1	TRBJ1-1	.	TRBV18
TGTGCCAGCAGTTCATTCCGCACAGATACGCAGTATTTT	CASSSFRTDTQYF	.	TRBJ2-3	.	TRBV27
TGCAGCACTTCCGACTTAAATTCCTACAATGAGCAGTTCTTC	CSTSDLNSYNEQFF	.	TRBJ2-1	.	TRBV29-1
TGTGCCAGCAGTGGAACCTTCGCAGGTATTTACGAGCAGTACTTC	CASSGTFAGIYEQYF	.	TRBJ2-7	few	TRBV25-1
TGCAGCGTTGCCCGGACAGTCAGGAACACTGAAGCTTTCTTT	CSVARTVRNTEAFF	.	TRBJ1-1	.	TRBV29-1
TGTGCCAGCAGTACTAGCGGATACGAGCAGTACTTC	CASSTSGYEQYF	TRBD2	TRBJ2-7	.	TRBV12-3/TRBV12-4
TGCAGTGCACGTCGGACTAGCGGGAGGGCCGGTGACGAGCAGTACTTC	CSARRTSGRAGDEQYF	TRBD2	TRBJ2-7	.	TRBV20-1
TGTGCCAGCAGCTTGGATGTGGGGCGCGGTGAAAAACTGTTTTTT	CASSLDVGRGEKLFF	.	TRBJ1-4	.	TRBV5-4
TGTGCCAGCAGTTACCAGGCCTCCCGGGGCGAGCAGTACTTC	CASSYQASRGEQYF	.	TRBJ2-7	.	TRBV6-6
TGTGCCAGCAGCTCCTGCACTGAAGCTTTCTTT	CASSSCTEAFF	.	TRBJ1-1	few	TRBV7-9
TGCAGTGCTGACGTTCAGGGCGTCGAGCAGTACTTC	CSADVQGVEQYF	.	TRBJ2-7	.	TRBV20-1
TGCAGTGCGGCCGGGACAGGGGGTGAAAAACTGTTTTTT	CSAAGTGGEKLFF	TRBD1	TRBJ1-4	.	TRBV20-1
TGTGCCAGCAGCTCTCTGGGACAGGGCCTTCACGAGCAGTACTTC	CASSSLGQGLHEQYF	TRBD1	TRBJ2-7	.	TRBV11-2
TGTGCCAGCAGCCAACGAACTAGCGGGAGGGCCGGTGAGCAGTTCTTC	CASSQRTSGRAGEQFF	TRBD2	TRBJ2-1	.	TRBV3-1
TGTGCCAGCAGCGGACAAGTTCGGGATTACTTC	CASSGQVRDYF	.	TRBJ2-7	few	TRBV2
TGTGCCAGCAGATCAAGCGGGAAATCCTACAATGAGCAGTTCTTC	CASRSSGKSYNEQFF	TRBD2	TRBJ2-1	few	TRBV12-3/TRBV12-4
TGTGCCAGCAGTGTCGGGGGAAACACTGAAGCTTTCTTT	CASSVGGNTEAFF	.	TRBJ1-1	.	TRBV6-1
TGTGCCAGCAGCCAAGTGAGGGGCGGCTCCTACAATGAGCAGTTCTTC	CASSQVRGGSYNEQFF	.	TRBJ2-1	few	TRBV4-2
TGTGCCAGCAGCTTGGATGCAGGGTCCTACGAGCAGTACTTC	CASSLDAGSYEQYF	.	TRBJ2-7	.	TRBV5-4
TGTGCCAGCAGGAGGACAGGGGGTTGGTACAATGAGCAGTTCTTC	CASRRTGGWYNEQFF	TRBD1	TRBJ2-1	few	TRBV6-5
TGCAGCGTCACAGGGGGCACAGATACGCAGTATTTT	CSVTGGTDTQYF	TRBD1	TRBJ2-3	.	TRBV29-1
TGTGCCAGCCTACGGTTACCTGGGGCCAACGTCCTGACTTTC	CASLRLPGANVLTF	.	TRBJ2-6	few	TRBV6-1
TGCAGTGCAAGGACTAGCGGGGTCGGTACGCAGTATTTT	CSARTSGVGTQYF	TRBD2	TRBJ2-3	.	TRBV20-1
TGTGCCAGCAGAACAAACCAAGAGACCCAGTACTTC	CASRTNQETQYF	.	TRBJ2-5	few	TRBV7-9
TGTGCCAGCAGTCTCGGGGGGGCGCACACCGGGGAGCTGTTTTTT	CASSLGGAHTGELFF	TRBD2	TRBJ2-2	.	TRBV28
TGTGCCAGCAGGCCGCGAGGAGCTCGGAACACTGAAGCTTTCTTT	CASRPRGARNTEAFF	.	TRBJ1-1	few	TRBV12-3/TRBV12-4